These T cell receptor beta chains were read from a single sample in a study of identical twins. TCRdb re-derived calls from the 5' RACE reads in MiXCR, one entry per CDR3 protein. The sample holds 690,000 or so distinct CDR3 sequences; approximately 9% are singletons and the top ten take 0.98%. The same data also went into a second study, on yellow fever vaccine responses in identical twins.

The sequenced sample consisted of PBMCs. The receptors originated from a woman under 30 in good health. CDR3s include the opening cysteine and the closing phenylalanine or tryptophan. D genes are given only for firm matches.

d_gene: TRBD2; v_gene: TRBV29-1; j_gene: TRBJ2-1; CDR3aa: CSVDSLAGVINEQFF
d_gene: TRBD2; v_gene: TRBV7-2; j_gene: TRBJ2-1; CDR3aa: CASRTSERDYNEQFF
d_gene: -; v_gene: TRBV28; j_gene: TRBJ2-7; CDR3aa: CASSRPDPIIAYF
d_gene: TRBD1; v_gene: TRBV5-1; j_gene: TRBJ2-1; CDR3aa: CASSIKTGGAGHEQFF
d_gene: -; v_gene: TRBV20-1; j_gene: TRBJ2-7; CDR3aa: CSARTLSYEQYF
d_gene: -; v_gene: TRBV29-1; j_gene: TRBJ1-3; CDR3aa: CSADGGSGNTIYF
d_gene: -; v_gene: TRBV5-6; j_gene: TRBJ2-7; CDR3aa: CASSGAGTPYEQYF
d_gene: -; v_gene: TRBV12-3/TRBV12-4; j_gene: TRBJ2-3; CDR3aa: CASSTWRARDTQYF
d_gene: TRBD1; v_gene: TRBV6-1; j_gene: TRBJ2-2; CDR3aa: CAHRGRTGGNTGELFF
d_gene: -; v_gene: TRBV28; j_gene: TRBJ2-7; CDR3aa: CASSFGSGSTYEQYF
d_gene: TRBD1; v_gene: TRBV11-2; j_gene: TRBJ1-2; CDR3aa: CASSLLSGTGHGYTF
d_gene: TRBD2; v_gene: TRBV5-1; j_gene: TRBJ2-2; CDR3aa: CASSLYASGKAGELFF
d_gene: TRBD1; v_gene: TRBV11-2; j_gene: TRBJ2-7; CDR3aa: CASSSGVLGQGSGEQYF
d_gene: TRBD1; v_gene: TRBV12-3/TRBV12-4; j_gene: TRBJ2-3; CDR3aa: CASRDDRGPGDTQYF
d_gene: TRBD2; v_gene: TRBV25-1; j_gene: TRBJ2-7; CDR3aa: CASSASGRVSSYEQYF
d_gene: -; v_gene: TRBV15; j_gene: TRBJ1-1; CDR3aa: CATSHDPDRSNTEAFF
d_gene: TRBD1; v_gene: TRBV6-1; j_gene: TRBJ2-7; CDR3aa: CASSPSDRGFEQYF
d_gene: TRBD2; v_gene: TRBV9; j_gene: TRBJ2-5; CDR3aa: CASSVANGLAGEETQYF
d_gene: TRBD1; v_gene: TRBV4-3; j_gene: TRBJ2-7; CDR3aa: CASSQDVGTAYEQYF